The rows below give T cell receptor beta chains drawn from one sample of a study of blood T cells in healthy people across ages. TCRdb re-analysed the 5' RACE reads in MiXCR, keeping a single row per CDR3 protein. The sample comprises more than 650,000 distinct CDR3 sequences, about a quarter of which are singletons, and under 3% rests with the top ten. These data were likewise used in another study, on T cells of mothers and their children.

Sequences were obtained from blood. The receptor source for this set is a boy aged 5-17 years in good health. Each CDR3 is given with its conserved first and last residue. D genes are given only for firm matches. Expanded clones are given a class, and other clones once, few, many or no size at all.

clone size	V gene	J gene	D gene	CDR3 DNA	CDR3 protein
NA	TRBV4-2	TRBJ2-5	TRBD2	TGTGCCAGCAGCCAAGCTTTTAGCGGGGGGTTAGGGGAGACCCAGTACTTC	CASSQAFSGGLGETQYF
few	TRBV27	TRBJ2-3	TRBD1	TGTGCCAGCAGTTTAGCGGGACAGGGGTACACAGATACGCAGTATTTT	CASSLAGQGYTDTQYF
NA	TRBV12-3/TRBV12-4	TRBJ2-7	TRBD2	TGTGCCAGCGAGGGGAGGGGAAGGGGCGAGCAGTACTTC	CASEGRGRGEQYF
NA	TRBV10-2	TRBJ2-7	NA	TGCGCCAGCACCGAAAGGGGTTTAATTAACGAGCAGTACTTC	CASTERGLINEQYF
NA	TRBV5-5	TRBJ2-1	TRBD1	TGTGCCAGCAGCTTGACAGGGGACCCCTACAATGAGCAGTTCTTC	CASSLTGDPYNEQFF
few	TRBV4-1	TRBJ2-7	NA	TGCGCCAGCAGCCCCGGGGTAGGACCCTCCTACGAGCAGTACTTC	CASSPGVGPSYEQYF
NA	TRBV12-3/TRBV12-4	TRBJ2-7	NA	TGTGCCAGCACCTTTATGGAGGGTGCGGAGCAGTACTTC	CASTFMEGAEQYF
NA	TRBV19	TRBJ1-1	TRBD1	TGTGCCAGTAGTCCCCCGACAGGGATGGGCACTGAAGCTTTCTTT	CASSPPTGMGTEAFF
few	TRBV29-1	TRBJ2-5	TRBD1	TGCAGCGTTGCCGGGACAGGGGTCCAAGAGACCCAGTACTTC	CSVAGTGVQETQYF
few	TRBV20-1	TRBJ2-1	TRBD1	TGCAGTGCTATCGGACAGGAACGGGAGCAGTTCTTC	CSAIGQEREQFF